This TCR beta chain was sequenced for a study of cytomegalovirus exposure and HLA in healthy donors. This clone has just a few counts. Primers: 60 Vbeta forward and 13 Jbeta reverse. TCRdb's table, derived via immunoSEQ multiplex PCR, lists solely in-frame clones and lacks some. Of 85,000 to 100,000 clones listed, 65% to 80% are singletons. The sequenced material came from PBMCs. The source of this sequence is a human donor in good health.

The DNA for the CDR3 is TGTGCCAGCAGCTATTCAATGACTGATCAGCCCCAGCATTTT. The encoded protein is CASSYSMTDQPQHF. The chain links TRBV27 to TRBJ1-5; D is undetermined. The CDR3 runs to 14 residues. Germline lookup yields CDR1 MNHEY and CDR2 SMNVEV (reference sequence). V gave up 6 bases and J gave up 5 bases, with 14 bases separating them.